The 6 T cell receptor beta chains presented below share a single source sample, sequenced in a study of beta chain features in type 1 diabetes. Regarding the study as a whole: There was a moderate but significant shortening of TCRB CDR3s in all four CD4+ subsets of Type 1 diabetes patients.

cDNA synthesis used the whole RNA isolate, giving expressed TCRB sequences. Only in-frame clones appear in the TCRdb table, and some are missing; sequencing was by immunoSEQ multiplex PCR. Here the sample spans 200,000 to 300,000 clones, just over 20% being singletons. The antigens these receptors bind are not known. The sample consisted of naive CD4+ T cells from blood. The source is a woman between 40 and 50 years old with type 1 diabetes.

The rearrangement links TRBV4-2 to TRBJ1-4; TRBD1 aligns across 8 bases. The J segment lost 7 bases and the V segment lost 4 bases, leaving 17 bases of the junction unmatched. Germline V gene data show CDR1 as LGHNA and CDR2 as YNFKEQ. The CDR3 loop spans 18 amino acids. The CDR3 protein is CASSLIYGQGAQAEKLFF. The CDR3 DNA reads TGTGCCAGCAGCCTAATTTACGGACAGGGCGCTCAGGCTGAAAAACTGTTTTTT.

The V gene is TRBV19, the J gene TRBJ1-3, with TRBD1 matching over 7 bases. J gave up 1 base and V 6 bases, and 6 bases lay outside the gene matches. Germline CDR1 is LNHDA and CDR2 is SQIVND (reference sequence). This CDR3 has 15 amino acids. For the CDR3, the DNA is TGTGCCAGTAGCACGACAGGGCAATCTGGAAACACCATATATTTT. This gives the protein CASSTTGQSGNTIYF.

The V gene is TRBV5-4, the J gene TRBJ1-3, with D uncertain. Between the trimmed V and J ends, which lost 0 bases and 0 bases, there was a span of 7 bases. The CDR3 extends over 15 amino acids. From germline, CDR1 is SGHNT and CDR2 YYREEE (reference sequence). CDR3 in amino acids: CASSLGGASGNTIYF. CDR3 nucleotide sequence: TGTGCCAGCAGCTTGGGTGGAGCCTCTGGAAACACCATATATTTT.

The chain has TRBV9 and TRBJ2-5; 12 bases agree with TRBD2. Losses at the gene ends were 2 bases for V and 0 bases for J; bases not matched to a gene: 5. The germline CDR1 and CDR2 sequences are SGDLS and YYNGEE. This CDR3 has 17 residues. The CDR3 spells CASSVGTSGSYQETQYF. CDR3 nucleotides: TGTGCCAGCAGCGTGGGGACTAGCGGGTCGTACCAAGAGACCCAGTACTTC.

A word on this clone: Other DNA sequences in the sample encode the same CDR3. This chain uses TRBV7-2 with TRBJ1-5; no definite D call. With 3 bases removed from V and 6 bases from J, the gap between germline ends came to 9 bases. CDR3 length equals 13 residues. Germline values: CDR1 SGHTA, CDR2 FQGNSA. The CDR3 reads CASSLEGGQPQHF. The CDR3 DNA reads as TGTGCCAGCAGCTTGGAGGGCGGTCAGCCCCAGCATTTT.

The chain uses TRBV29-1 and TRBJ2-1; D uncertain. The V gene lost 5 bases and the J gene lost 8 bases, with 19 bases spanning the gap. In germline, CDR1 is SQVTM, CDR2 ANQGSEA. The CDR3 runs 14 residues. CDR3 coding DNA: TGCAGCGTTAGTAGAGGCGGCCCCTCGGATGAGCAGTTCTTC. Translation gives CSVSRGGPSDEQFF.